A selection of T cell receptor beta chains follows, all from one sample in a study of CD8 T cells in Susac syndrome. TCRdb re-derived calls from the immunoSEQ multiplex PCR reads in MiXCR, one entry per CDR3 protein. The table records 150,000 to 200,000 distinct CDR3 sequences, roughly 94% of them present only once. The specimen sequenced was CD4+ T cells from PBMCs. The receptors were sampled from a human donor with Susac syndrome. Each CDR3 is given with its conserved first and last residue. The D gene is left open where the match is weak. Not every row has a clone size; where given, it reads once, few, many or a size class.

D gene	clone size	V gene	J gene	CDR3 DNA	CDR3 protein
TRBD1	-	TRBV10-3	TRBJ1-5	TGTGCCATCAGGGGGACAGGCAATCAGCCCCAGCATTTT	CAIRGTGNQPQHF
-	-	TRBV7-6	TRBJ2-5	TGTGCCAGCAGCTTAGCCTGGGGGCAAGAGACCCAGTACTTC	CASSLAWGQETQYF
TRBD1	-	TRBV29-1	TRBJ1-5	TGCAGCGTTAGTTTTGGCGGACAGGGAGATGATCAGCCCCAGCATTTT	CSVSFGGQGDDQPQHF
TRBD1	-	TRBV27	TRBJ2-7	TGTGCCAGCAGTTCCCCTGACAGGGTTACCTACGAGCAGTACTTC	CASSSPDRVTYEQYF
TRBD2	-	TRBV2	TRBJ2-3	TGTGCCTACGCCGGGACTAGCATCACAGATACGCAGTATTTT	CAYAGTSITDTQYF
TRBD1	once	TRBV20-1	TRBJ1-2	TGCAGTGCTAGAGATTTACGGGACAGTACTAACTATGGCTACACCTTC	CSARDLRDSTNYGYTF
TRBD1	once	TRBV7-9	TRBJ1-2	TGTGCCAGCAGCGTTGACAGGGAGGGTGGCTACACCTTC	CASSVDREGGYTF
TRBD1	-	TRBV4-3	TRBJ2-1	TGCGCCAGCAGCTTCCGGACAGGGGGCAATGAGCAGTTCTTC	CASSFRTGGNEQFF
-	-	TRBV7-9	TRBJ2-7	TGTGCCAGCAGTCCCCCCGGGGCTGATACCTACGAGCAGTACTTC	CASSPPGADTYEQYF
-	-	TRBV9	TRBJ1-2	TGTGCCAGCAGCAGACAGGCGGACTATGGCTACACCTTC	CASSRQADYGYTF
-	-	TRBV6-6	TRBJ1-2	TGTGCCACAAGGACGGCGGCCTATGGCTACACCTTC	CATRTAAYGYTF
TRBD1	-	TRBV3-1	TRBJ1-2	TGTGCCAGCAGCGAGACAGGGGGCTATGGCTACACCTTC	CASSETGGYGYTF
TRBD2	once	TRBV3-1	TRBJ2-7	TGTGCCAGCAGCCCCGGGACTAGCGGCCGGTTTGAGCAGTACTTC	CASSPGTSGRFEQYF
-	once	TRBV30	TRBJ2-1	TGTGCCTGGAGTGGGACAGCCCCCTACAATGAGCAGTTCTTC	CAWSGTAPYNEQFF
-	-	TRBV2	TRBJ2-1	TGTGCCAGCAGCCCCGGGCCTCAACAGCCGAATGAGCAGTTCTTC	CASSPGPQQPNEQFF
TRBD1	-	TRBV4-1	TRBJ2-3	TGCGCCAGCAGCCTGCGGACAGGGCGCACAGATACGCAGTATTTT	CASSLRTGRTDTQYF
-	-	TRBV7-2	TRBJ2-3	TGTGCCAGCAGCTTATATTCCTCAGGCACCACAGATACGCAGTATTTT	CASSLYSSGTTDTQYF